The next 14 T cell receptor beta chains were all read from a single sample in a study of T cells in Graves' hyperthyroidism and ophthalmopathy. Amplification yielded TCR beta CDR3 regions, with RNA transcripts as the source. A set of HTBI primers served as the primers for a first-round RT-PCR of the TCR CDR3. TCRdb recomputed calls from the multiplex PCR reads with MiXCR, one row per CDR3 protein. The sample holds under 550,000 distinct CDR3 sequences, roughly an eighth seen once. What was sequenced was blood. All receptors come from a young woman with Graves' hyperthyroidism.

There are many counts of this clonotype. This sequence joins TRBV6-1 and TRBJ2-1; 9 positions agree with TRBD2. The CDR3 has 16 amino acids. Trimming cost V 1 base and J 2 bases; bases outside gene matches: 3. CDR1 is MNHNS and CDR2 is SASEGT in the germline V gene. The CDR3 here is CASSEGTSDPYNEQFF. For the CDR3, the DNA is TGTGCCAGCAGTGAAGGGACTAGCGACCCCTACAATGAGCAGTTCTTC.

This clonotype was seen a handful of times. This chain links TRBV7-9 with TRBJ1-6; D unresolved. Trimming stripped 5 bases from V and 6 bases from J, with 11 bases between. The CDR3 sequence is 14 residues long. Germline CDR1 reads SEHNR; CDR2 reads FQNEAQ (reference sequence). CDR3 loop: CASSANLGNSPLHF. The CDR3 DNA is TGTGCCAGCAGCGCGAACTTGGGTAATTCACCCCTCCACTTT.

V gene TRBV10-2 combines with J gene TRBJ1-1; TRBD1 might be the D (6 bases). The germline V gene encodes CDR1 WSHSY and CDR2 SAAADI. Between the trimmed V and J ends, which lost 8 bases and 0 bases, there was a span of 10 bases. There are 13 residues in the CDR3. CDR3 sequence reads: CASHRGVNTEAFF. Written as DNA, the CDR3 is TGCGCCAGCCATAGGGGGGTGAACACTGAAGCTTTCTTT.

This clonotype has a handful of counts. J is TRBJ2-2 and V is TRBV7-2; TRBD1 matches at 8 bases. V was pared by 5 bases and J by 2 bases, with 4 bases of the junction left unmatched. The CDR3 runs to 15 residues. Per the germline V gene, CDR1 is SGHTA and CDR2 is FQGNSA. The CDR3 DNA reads TGTGCCAGCAGCAAGGGACAGGCTAACACCGGGGAGCTGTTTTTT. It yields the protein CASSKGQANTGELFF.

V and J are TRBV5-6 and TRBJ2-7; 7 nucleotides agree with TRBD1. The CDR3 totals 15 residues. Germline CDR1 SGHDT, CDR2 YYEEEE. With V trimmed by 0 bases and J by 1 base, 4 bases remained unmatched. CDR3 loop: CASSLVGQESYEQYF. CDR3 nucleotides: TGTGCCAGCAGCTTGGTTGGACAGGAGTCCTACGAGCAGTACTTC.

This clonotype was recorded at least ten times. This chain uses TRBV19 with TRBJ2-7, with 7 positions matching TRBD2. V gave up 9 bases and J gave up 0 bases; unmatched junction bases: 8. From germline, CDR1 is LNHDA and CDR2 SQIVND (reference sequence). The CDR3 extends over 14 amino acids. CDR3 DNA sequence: TGTGCCAGCTCGAGCGGGGATTTCTCCTACGAGCAGTACTTC. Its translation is CASSSGDFSYEQYF.

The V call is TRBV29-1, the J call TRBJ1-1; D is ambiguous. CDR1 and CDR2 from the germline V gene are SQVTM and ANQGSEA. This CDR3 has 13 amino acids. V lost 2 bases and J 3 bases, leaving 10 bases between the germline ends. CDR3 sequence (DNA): TGCAGCGTTGAAAAGAGGTTCTACACTGAAGCTTTCTTT. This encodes CSVEKRFYTEAFF.

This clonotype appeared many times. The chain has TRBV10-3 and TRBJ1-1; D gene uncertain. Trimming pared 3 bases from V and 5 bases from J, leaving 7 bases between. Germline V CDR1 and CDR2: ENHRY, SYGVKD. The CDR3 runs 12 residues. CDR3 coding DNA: TGTGCCATCAGTGAACGAAGGACTGAAGCTTTCTTT. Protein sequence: CAISERRTEAFF.

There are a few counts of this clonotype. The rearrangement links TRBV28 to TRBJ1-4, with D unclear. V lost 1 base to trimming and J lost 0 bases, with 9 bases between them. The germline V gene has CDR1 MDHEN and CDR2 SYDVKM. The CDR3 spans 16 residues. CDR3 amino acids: CASSLSGTATNEKLFF. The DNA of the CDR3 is TGTGCCAGCAGTTTATCGGGCACCGCAACTAATGAAAAACTGTTTTTT.

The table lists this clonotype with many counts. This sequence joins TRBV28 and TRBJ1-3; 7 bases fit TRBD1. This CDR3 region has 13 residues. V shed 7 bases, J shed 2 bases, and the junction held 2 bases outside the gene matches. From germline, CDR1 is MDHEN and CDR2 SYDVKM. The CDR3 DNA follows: TGTGCCAGCAAGACAGGGACTGGAAACACCATATATTTT. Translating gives CASKTGTGNTIYF.

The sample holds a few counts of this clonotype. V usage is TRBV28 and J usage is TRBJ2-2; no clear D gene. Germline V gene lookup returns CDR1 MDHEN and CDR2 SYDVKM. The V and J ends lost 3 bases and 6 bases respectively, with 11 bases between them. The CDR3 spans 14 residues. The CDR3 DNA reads TGTGCCAGCAGTTTTTTTTCAGCATCCGGGGAGCTGTTTTTT. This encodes CASSFFSASGELFF.

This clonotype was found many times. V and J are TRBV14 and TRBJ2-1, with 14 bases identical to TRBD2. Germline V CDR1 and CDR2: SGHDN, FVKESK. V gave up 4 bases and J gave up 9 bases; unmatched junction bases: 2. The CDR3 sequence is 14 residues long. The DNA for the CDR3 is TGTGCCAGCAGCCCGACTAGCGGGAGGGTTGAGCAGTTCTTC. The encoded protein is CASSPTSGRVEQFF. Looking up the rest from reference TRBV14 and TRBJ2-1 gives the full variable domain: EAGVTQFPSHSVIEKGQTVTLRCDPISGHDNLYWYRRVMGKEIKFLLHFVKESKQDESGMPNNRFLAERTGGTYSTLKVQPAELEDSGVYFCASSPTSGRVEQFFGPGTRLTVL.

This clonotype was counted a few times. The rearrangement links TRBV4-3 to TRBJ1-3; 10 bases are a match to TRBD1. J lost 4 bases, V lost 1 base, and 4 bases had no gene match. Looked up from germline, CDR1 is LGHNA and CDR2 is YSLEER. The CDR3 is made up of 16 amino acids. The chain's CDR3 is CASSQVAGQGGNTIYF. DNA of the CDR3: TGCGCCAGCAGCCAAGTTGCGGGACAGGGGGGAAACACCATATATTTT.

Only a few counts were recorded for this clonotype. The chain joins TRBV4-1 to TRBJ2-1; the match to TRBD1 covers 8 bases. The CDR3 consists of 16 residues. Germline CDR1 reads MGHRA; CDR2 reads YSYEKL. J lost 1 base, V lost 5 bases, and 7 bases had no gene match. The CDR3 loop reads CASSTMTGASYNEQFF. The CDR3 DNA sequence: TGCGCCAGCAGCACCATGACAGGGGCTTCCTACAATGAGCAGTTCTTC.